This TCR beta chain is from a study of blood T cell repertoires in COVID-19. Repertoires were generated with immunoSEQ multiplex PCR, while TCRdb's copy carries only in-frame clones and drops some. This table has approximately 89,000 clones, about 85% appearing once. Trimming stripped 1 base from V and 5 bases from J, with 8 bases between. Germline V lookup: CDR1 SGHDN, CDR2 FVKESK. CDR3 length: 13 residues. V and J are TRBV14 and TRBJ1-2; no clear D. The TCR sequence derives from a man between 65 and 85 years old with acute or convalescent COVID-19. Sequencing input: peripheral blood. CDR3 nucleotides: TGTGCCAGCAGCCAAGGTCAGCGGTATGGCTACACCTTC. Protein product: CASSQGQRYGYTF. The full variable domain, with the rest looked up from reference TRBV14 and TRBJ1-2, is EAGVTQFPSHSVIEKGQTVTLRCDPISGHDNLYWYRRVMGKEIKFLLHFVKESKQDESGMPNNRFLAERTGGTYSTLKVQPAELEDSGVYFCASSQGQRYGYTFGSGTRLTVV.